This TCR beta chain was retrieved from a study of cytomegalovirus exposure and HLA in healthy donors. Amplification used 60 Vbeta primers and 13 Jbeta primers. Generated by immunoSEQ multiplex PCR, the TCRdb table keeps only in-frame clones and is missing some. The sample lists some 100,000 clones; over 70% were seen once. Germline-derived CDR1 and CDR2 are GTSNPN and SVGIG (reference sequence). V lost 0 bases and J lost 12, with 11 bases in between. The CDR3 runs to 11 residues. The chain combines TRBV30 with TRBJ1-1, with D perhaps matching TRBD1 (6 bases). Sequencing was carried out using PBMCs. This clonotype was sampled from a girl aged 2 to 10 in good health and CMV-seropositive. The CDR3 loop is CAWSVGGRSFF. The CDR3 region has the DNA TGTGCCTGGAGTGTGGGGGGGCGGTCTTTCTTT.